This T cell receptor beta chain was observed in a study of T cells expressing NK-cell markers. Study in general: Among the eight sequenced donors, seven tested HCMV-seropositive and one tested seronegative. Findings and caveats of the study: The study found dominant NKG2C+ clonotypes at about 1.0-8% of CD8+ T cells in about six donors.

As for this clonotype: Its specificity is not known.

Following a re-call of the 5' RACE reads, TCRdb has one entry per CDR3 protein and lacks DNA. Its clone listing holds 400,000 or so distinct CDR3 sequences. This CDR3 comprises 15 residues. Germline lookup yields CDR1 SGHDT and CDR2 YYEEEE. The V gene is TRBV5-6, the J gene TRBJ2-7; TCRdb calls TRBD1, which cannot be checked without DNA. This TCR came from a woman between 45 and 60 years old in good health. Source material: blood T cells: a sorted CD56 or NKG2C T cell subset, CD4+ or CD8+ T cells, or bulk PBMC T cells (not recorded which). The CDR3 loop reads CASRFTGGPFYEQYF.